The rows below give T cell receptor beta chains drawn from one sample of a study of cytomegalovirus exposure and HLA in healthy donors. Produced via immunoSEQ multiplex PCR; TCRdb's table is partial and in-frame only. The profile shows around 110,000 clones, roughly 80% of them singletons. Sequencing was performed on PBMCs. Receptors originate from a young man in good health and CMV-seropositive. CDR3s include the opening cysteine and the closing phenylalanine or tryptophan. Fields, in order: clone size, V gene, D gene, J gene, CDR3 protein, CDR3 DNA. D genes are given only for firm matches. The size of a clone is reported for some rows only, either as once, few or many, or as a class for expanded clones.

clone size: .; V gene: TRBV9; D gene: TRBD2; J gene: TRBJ2-3; CDR3 protein: CASSEGLAGTLTDTQYF; CDR3 DNA: TGTGCCAGCAGCGAGGGACTAGCGGGAACTCTCACAGATACGCAGTATTTT
clone size: .; V gene: TRBV27; D gene: .; J gene: TRBJ2-3; CDR3 protein: CASSLWERTDTQYF; CDR3 DNA: TGTGCCAGCAGTTTATGGGAGCGCACAGATACGCAGTATTTT
clone size: .; V gene: TRBV11-1; D gene: TRBD1; J gene: TRBJ1-2; CDR3 protein: CASSFDRENYGYTF; CDR3 DNA: TGTGCCAGCAGCTTCGACAGGGAGAACTATGGCTACACCTTC
clone size: few; V gene: TRBV7-9; D gene: .; J gene: TRBJ1-2; CDR3 protein: CASTPGLGYTF; CDR3 DNA: TGTGCCAGCACCCCAGGGCTGGGCTACACCTTC
clone size: .; V gene: TRBV9; D gene: TRBD2; J gene: TRBJ2-7; CDR3 protein: CASSPPGTTSREQYF; CDR3 DNA: TGTGCCAGCAGCCCCCCCGGGACTACCTCTCGGGAGCAGTACTTC
clone size: .; V gene: TRBV5-4; D gene: TRBD1; J gene: TRBJ2-1; CDR3 protein: CASSGTGTGAYNEQFF; CDR3 DNA: TGTGCCAGCAGCGGTACCGGGACAGGAGCCTACAATGAGCAGTTCTTC
clone size: .; V gene: TRBV19; D gene: .; J gene: TRBJ1-5; CDR3 protein: CASSIRGLQEPQHF; CDR3 DNA: TGTGCCAGTAGTATAAGGGGCTTACAGGAGCCCCAGCATTTT
clone size: .; V gene: TRBV13; D gene: TRBD1; J gene: TRBJ2-5; CDR3 protein: CASSLATGVPVETQYF; CDR3 DNA: TGTGCCAGCAGCTTAGCTACAGGGGTACCGGTGGAGACCCAGTACTTC
clone size: .; V gene: TRBV2; D gene: TRBD1; J gene: TRBJ1-1; CDR3 protein: CASRRTGNTEAFF; CDR3 DNA: TGTGCCAGCCGAAGGACAGGGAACACTGAAGCTTTCTTT
clone size: few; V gene: TRBV15; D gene: TRBD1; J gene: TRBJ1-5; CDR3 protein: CATLGQVGQPQHF; CDR3 DNA: TGTGCCACGCTAGGACAGGTAGGGCAGCCCCAGCATTTT
clone size: .; V gene: TRBV7-9; D gene: TRBD2; J gene: TRBJ2-1; CDR3 protein: CASSLSPGVAGASYNEQFF; CDR3 DNA: TGTGCCAGCAGCTTGTCACCGGGAGTAGCGGGAGCTTCCTACAATGAGCAGTTCTTC
clone size: few; V gene: TRBV19; D gene: .; J gene: TRBJ2-7; CDR3 protein: CASSIGGDIYEQYF; CDR3 DNA: TGTGCCAGTAGTATAGGTGGGGACATCTACGAGCAGTACTTC
clone size: .; V gene: TRBV5-4; D gene: .; J gene: TRBJ2-3; CDR3 protein: CASSLGEKGGTDTQYF; CDR3 DNA: TGTGCCAGCAGCTTGGGTGAGAAAGGAGGCACAGATACGCAGTATTTT
clone size: .; V gene: TRBV7-2; D gene: TRBD2; J gene: TRBJ2-1; CDR3 protein: CASSLAGTSDEQFF; CDR3 DNA: TGTGCCAGCAGCTTAGCCGGGACTAGCGATGAGCAGTTCTTC
clone size: .; V gene: TRBV5-5; D gene: .; J gene: TRBJ1-4; CDR3 protein: CASSGSTGFSEKLFF; CDR3 DNA: TGTGCCAGCTCAGGGAGTACAGGGTTCTCTGAAAAACTGTTTTTT
clone size: .; V gene: TRBV2; D gene: .; J gene: TRBJ1-1; CDR3 protein: CASSEERAVTEAFF; CDR3 DNA: TGTGCCAGCAGTGAGGAGAGGGCGGTCACTGAAGCTTTCTTT
clone size: .; V gene: TRBV28; D gene: .; J gene: TRBJ1-5; CDR3 protein: CASSYGVSNQPQHF; CDR3 DNA: TGTGCCAGCAGTTACGGGGTTAGCAATCAGCCCCAGCATTTT
clone size: .; V gene: TRBV29-1; D gene: TRBD2; J gene: TRBJ2-5; CDR3 protein: CSARSGGDVETQYF; CDR3 DNA: TGCAGCGCACGATCTGGGGGGGACGTGGAGACCCAGTACTTC
clone size: .; V gene: TRBV5-1; D gene: TRBD2; J gene: TRBJ2-3; CDR3 protein: CASSFTGGHTDTQYF; CDR3 DNA: TGCGCCAGCAGCTTCACGGGGGGGCACACAGATACGCAGTATTTT
clone size: .; V gene: TRBV6-6; D gene: .; J gene: TRBJ1-3; CDR3 protein: CASSGQGSGNTIYF; CDR3 DNA: TGTGCCAGCAGTGGACAAGGCTCGGGAAACACCATATATTTT
clone size: .; V gene: TRBV27; D gene: TRBD1; J gene: TRBJ2-1; CDR3 protein: CATSRGTGAYNEQFF; CDR3 DNA: TGTGCCACCAGTAGAGGGACAGGGGCCTACAATGAGCAGTTCTTC
clone size: .; V gene: TRBV2; D gene: TRBD1; J gene: TRBJ2-3; CDR3 protein: CASERDRSSPDTQYF; CDR3 DNA: TGTGCCAGTGAAAGGGACAGGAGTTCCCCAGATACGCAGTATTTT
clone size: .; V gene: TRBV30; D gene: .; J gene: TRBJ1-1; CDR3 protein: CAWFLPGPGDAFF; CDR3 DNA: TGTGCCTGGTTTCTTCCGGGGCCAGGGGATGCTTTCTTT
clone size: .; V gene: TRBV9; D gene: TRBD2; J gene: TRBJ2-7; CDR3 protein: CASSRGGFYEQYF; CDR3 DNA: TGTGCCAGCAGCCGGGGGGGCTTCTACGAGCAGTACTTC
clone size: once; V gene: TRBV2; D gene: .; J gene: TRBJ2-7; CDR3 protein: CASSAWAGASYEQYF; CDR3 DNA: TGTGCCAGCTCGGCCTGGGCGGGGGCGTCCTACGAGCAGTACTTC
clone size: few; V gene: TRBV6-1; D gene: .; J gene: TRBJ1-5; CDR3 protein: CASRARTESQPQHF; CDR3 DNA: TGTGCCAGCAGGGCTAGGACAGAGAGTCAGCCCCAGCATTTT
clone size: .; V gene: TRBV5-4; D gene: TRBD2; J gene: TRBJ2-5; CDR3 protein: CASSLSSGGEETQYF; CDR3 DNA: TGTGCCAGCAGCTTGAGTAGCGGGGGCGAAGAGACCCAGTACTTC
clone size: .; V gene: TRBV19; D gene: TRBD2; J gene: TRBJ2-1; CDR3 protein: CASSGRREGVDEQFF; CDR3 DNA: TGTGCCAGTAGTGGCAGGCGGGAGGGCGTGGATGAGCAGTTCTTC
clone size: .; V gene: TRBV5-1; D gene: TRBD1; J gene: TRBJ2-3; CDR3 protein: CASSATGGEDTQYF; CDR3 DNA: TGCGCCAGCAGCGCGACAGGGGGCGAAGATACGCAGTATTTT